This T cell receptor (beta chain) was documented in a study of immune characterization of retroperitoneal liposarcoma. This CDR3 comprises 15 residues. J gave up 10 bases and V 1 base, and 10 bases lay outside the gene matches. Germline V gene lookup returns CDR1 SGHNT and CDR2 YENEEA. TCRdb itself ran the PCR reads through MiXCR, one entry per CDR3 protein. Of roughly 4,600 distinct CDR3 sequences listed, 35% are singletons. The sequence was collected from a male donor with retroperitoneal liposarcoma. Sequencing input: tumor tissue. V and J are TRBV11-3 and TRBJ2-1, with TRBD2 identical over 7 bases. The CDR3: CASSLAAGSPYEQFF. CDR3 sequence (DNA): TGTGCCAGCAGCTTAGCAGCGGGATCTCCCTACGAGCAGTTCTTC. Full variable domain (outside the CDR3, taken from reference TRBV11-3 and TRBJ2-1): EAGVVQSPRYKIIEKKQPVAFWCNPISGHNTLYWYLQNLGQGPELLIRYENEEAVDDSQLPKDRFSAERLKGVDSTLKIQPAELGDSAVYLCASSLAAGSPYEQFFGPGTRLTVL.